This T cell receptor (beta chain) is from a study of cytomegalovirus exposure and HLA in healthy donors. As regards this clone: Its antigen is as yet unknown.

This PCR relied on a set of 60 Vbeta primers and 13 Jbeta primers. Assay used: immunoSEQ multiplex PCR; TCRdb lists only in-frame clones, some missing. This table holds about 200,000 clones, more than 70% found once. Findings and caveats of the study: Earlier analysis found most TCR beta V segments productive about 87% or about 30% of the time.

Whereas donors were nominally healthy upon sampling, unrecorded immune exposures were probable. The sample taken for sequencing was PBMCs. The receptor was isolated from a man aged 35 to 55 in good health and CMV-seropositive.

The CDR3: CASIAGGPTYNEQFF. In DNA, the CDR3 is TGTGCCAGCATAGCGGGAGGCCCCACCTACAATGAGCAGTTCTTC. The chain carries TRBV6-1 and TRBJ2-1, with 10 positions matching TRBD2. This CDR3 has 15 amino acids. Trimming cost V 7 bases and J 2 bases; bases outside gene matches: 5. Germline V gives CDR1 MNHNS, CDR2 SASEGT.